These 23 T cell receptor beta chains came from one sample sequenced in a study of long-term antiretroviral therapy in people with HIV (dated by TCRdb to 2021 to 2024). Sequencing of the TRB variable region was done with the immunoSEQ hsTCRB v3.0 assay at survey level resolution. The source is immuneACCESS, and TCRdb retained only in-frame sequences with V and J called. Part of the clones is not carried over; for the studies checked, unresolved V genes explain less than half of this, and the remainder is unexplained. In all, the sample holds about 20,000 clones, and around 84% of those were seen once. The ten largest clones capture 4.6% of the sample. This sample comprised unsorted PBMCs, obtained 1.3 years after starting antiretroviral therapy. The receptors come from a man aged 55 to 70 with HIV.

The chain combines TRBV16 with TRBJ1-2; the D is unclear. The germline CDR1 and CDR2 sequences are KGHSY and FQNENV. The CDR3 runs to 15 residues. Trimming took 3 bases from V and 7 from J, leaving 18 bases between them. The CDR3 DNA is TGTGCCAGCAGCCATCCTTTTGCAGGTATCGCTGGCTACACCTTC. It specifies CASSHPFAGIAGYTF.

The J gene is TRBJ2-3, the V gene TRBV18, with D perhaps TRBD1 (6 bases). CDR1 is KGHSH and CDR2 is LQKENI in the germline V gene. Trimming removed 5 bases from V and 2 bases from J, with 17 bases in between. The CDR3 runs 16 residues. The DNA for the CDR3 is TGTGCCAGCTCAGCTATGGACAGAGGCTACACAGATACGCAGTATTTT. Its protein product is CASSAMDRGYTDTQYF.

The V gene is TRBV18, the J gene TRBJ2-1, with D possibly being TRBD2 (6 bases). This CDR3 contains 15 residues. Germline CDR1 KGHSH, CDR2 LQKENI. The V end was cut by 6 bases, the J end by 4 bases, with 16 bases between. The CDR3 DNA is TGTGCCAGCTCCCCAATAGCGGATAAATACAATGAGCAGTTCTTC. It is translated as CASSPIADKYNEQFF. Using reference TRBV18 and TRBJ2-1 for the parts outside the CDR3, the full variable domain is NAGVMQNPRHLVRRRGQEARLRCSPMKGHSHVYWYRQLPEEGLKFMVYLQKENIIDESGMPKERFSAEFPKEGPSILRIQQVVRGDSAAYFCASSPIADKYNEQFFGPGTRLTVL.

The V and J genes are TRBV9 and TRBJ1-6; the D gene is possibly TRBD1 (5 bases). Trimming removed 1 base from V and 14 bases from J, with 19 bases in between. Germline V gives CDR1 SGDLS, CDR2 YYNGEE. The length of the CDR3 is 15 residues. The CDR3 loop reads CASSVSRDPWGALHF. In DNA form, the CDR3 reads TGTGCCAGCAGCGTAAGTAGGGACCCTTGGGGGGCCCTCCACTTT.

J is TRBJ2-1 and V is TRBV5-1; TRBD2 matches at 7 bases. CDR3 length equals 16 residues. The V segment lost 6 bases and the J segment 2 bases; nucleotides outside the gene matches: 11. Germline V gene lookup returns CDR1 SGHRS and CDR2 YFSETQ. The CDR3 region is CASTYLAGQAYNEQFF. CDR3 sequence (DNA): TGCGCCAGCACCTACTTAGCGGGTCAGGCCTACAATGAGCAGTTCTTC. The whole variable domain, remainder taken from reference TRBV5-1 and TRBJ2-1, is KAGVTQTPRYLIKTRGQQVTLSCSPISGHRSVSWYQQTPGQGLQFLFEYFSETQRNKGNFPGRFSGRQFSNSRSEMNVSTLELGDSALYLCASTYLAGQAYNEQFFGPGTRLTVL.

This clone has a handful of counts. The V gene is TRBV5-1, the J gene TRBJ2-7, with D possibly TRBD2 on 6 matching bases. V was pared by 5 bases and J by 3 bases, with 9 bases between. There are 12 residues in the CDR3. The germline V gene has CDR1 SGHRS and CDR2 YFSETQ. CDR3 coding DNA: TGCGCCAGCAGGGGGGGTCTCTACGAGCAGTACTTC. Translation gives CASRGGLYEQYF. Full variable domain (outside the CDR3, taken from reference TRBV5-1 and TRBJ2-7): KAGVTQTPRYLIKTRGQQVTLSCSPISGHRSVSWYQQTPGQGLQFLFEYFSETQRNKGNFPGRFSGRQFSNSRSEMNVSTLELGDSALYLCASRGGLYEQYFGPGTRLTVT.

This rearrangement joins TRBV7-2 to TRBJ2-5; the D is unclear. The CDR3 spans 13 residues. CDR1 is SGHTA and CDR2 is FQGNSA in the germline V gene. V lost 6 bases and J 7 bases, leaving 15 bases between the germline ends. The CDR3: CASSYESDGTQYF. In nucleotides, the CDR3 is TGTGCCAGCAGTTACGAAAGCGACGGGACCCAGTACTTC. The full variable domain, in which reference TRBV7-2 and TRBJ2-5 provide the parts outside the CDR3, is GAGVSQSPSNKVTEKGKDVELRCDPISGHTALYWYRQSLGQGLEFLIYFQGNSAPDKSGLPSDRFSAERTGGSVSTLTIQRTQQEDSAVYLCASSYESDGTQYFGPGTRLLVL.

This chain connects TRBV30 to TRBJ2-7; TRBD1 or TRBD2 may be the D gene (5 bases each). The CDR3 length is 15 residues. Germline-derived CDR1 and CDR2 are GTSNPN and SVGIG (reference sequence). V lost 2 bases, J lost 5 bases, and 19 bases lay in between. The CDR3 sequence is CAWSWGMLSEDEQYF. The CDR3 DNA reads TGTGCCTGGAGTTGGGGGATGCTTAGCGAGGACGAGCAGTACTTC.

The table lists this clone with a few counts. V and J are TRBV19 and TRBJ1-2; D is ambiguous. There are 14 residues in the CDR3. Trimming shortened V by 5 bases and J by 4 bases, and 14 bases separated the two germline ends. The germline V gene has CDR1 LNHDA and CDR2 SQIVND (reference sequence). The CDR3 spells CASSFWALGYGYTF. The DNA for the CDR3 is TGTGCCAGTAGTTTCTGGGCGCTGGGCTATGGCTACACCTTC.

The CDR3 is CASSLAGVYNEQFF. CDR3 bases: TGTGCCAGCAGCCTAGCAGGGGTCTACAATGAGCAGTTCTTC. The gene calls are TRBV6-1 and TRBJ2-1; D is possibly TRBD1 (6 bases). The CDR3 is 14 residues long. Germline V gene sequence: CDR1 MNHNS, CDR2 SASEGT. Trimming cost V 6 bases and J 3 bases, with 12 bases left between them.

This sequence joins TRBV5-5 and TRBJ2-1; 10 bases line up with TRBD2. Germline V gene data show CDR1 as SGHKS and CDR2 as YYEKEE (reference sequence). The J segment lost 4 bases and the V segment lost 3 bases, leaving 4 bases of the junction unmatched. CDR3 size: 15 residues. CDR3 sequence (DNA): TGTGCCAGCAGCTCCTCGACTAGCGGGTACAATGAGCAGTTCTTC. This gives the protein CASSSSTSGYNEQFF. The variable domain in full, completed from reference TRBV5-5 and TRBJ2-1, reads DAGVTQSPTHLIKTRGQQVTLRCSPISGHKSVSWYQQVLGQGPQFIFQYYEKEERGRGNFPDRFSARQFPNYSSELNVNALLLGDSALYLCASSSSTSGYNEQFFGPGTRLTVL.

The genes are TRBV19 and TRBJ2-7, with a possible D match to TRBD1 (5 bases). CDR3 length equals 14 residues. The germline V and J ends were trimmed by 4 bases and 0 bases, with 10 bases remaining between them. Germline V CDR1 and CDR2: LNHDA, SQIVND (reference sequence). CDR3 sequence reads: CASSTRQSSYEQYF. In DNA, the CDR3 is TGTGCCAGTAGTACGAGACAGAGCTCCTACGAGCAGTACTTC.

The rearrangement links TRBV2 to TRBJ1-1, with 8 bases fitting TRBD1. Germline CDR1 reads SNHLY; CDR2 reads FYNNEI. CDR3 length equals 14 residues. Trimming took 6 bases from V and 1 from J; bases not matched to a gene: 4. CDR3 DNA sequence: TGTGCCAGCAGCCGGGACAGGTGGAACACTGAAGCTTTCTTT. Its translation: CASSRDRWNTEAFF.

This clone was recorded only once. The rearrangement uses TRBV2 and TRBJ2-4; 14 positions agree with TRBD2. Germline V gene lookup returns CDR1 SNHLY and CDR2 FYNNEI. The CDR3 length is 15 residues. After removal of 4 bases from V and 13 bases from J, the junction contained 9 bases not matched to a gene. CDR3 in amino acids: CASSGGTSGRRIQYF. For the CDR3, the DNA is TGTGCCAGCAGTGGGGGGACTAGCGGGAGAAGGATCCAGTACTTC.

This chain connects TRBV12-5 to TRBJ2-2; 7 nucleotides agree with TRBD1. Trimming at V came to 5 bases and at J to 2 bases, leaving 26 bases not matched to a gene. This CDR3 is 22 amino acids long. The germline V gene has CDR1 LGHNT and CDR2 FRNRAP. CDR3: CASGPEDRVIRMGRLNTGELFF. CDR3 bases: TGTGCTAGTGGTCCAGAAGACAGGGTTATTAGGATGGGGCGCCTTAACACCGGGGAGCTGTTTTTT.

The chain combines TRBV7-2 with TRBJ2-3; 15 bases are a match to TRBD2. Trimming cost V 4 bases and J 4 bases; bases outside gene matches: 12. The CDR3 has 19 residues. Germline CDR1 is SGHTA and CDR2 is FQGNSA. CDR3 DNA: TGTGCCAGCAGCTATTATCGGACTAGCGGGGGGGCTCTGGCAGATACGCAGTATTTT. It specifies CASSYYRTSGGALADTQYF. The full variable domain, in which reference TRBV7-2 and TRBJ2-3 provide the parts outside the CDR3, is GAGVSQSPSNKVTEKGKDVELRCDPISGHTALYWYRQSLGQGLEFLIYFQGNSAPDKSGLPSDRFSAERTGGSVSTLTIQRTQQEDSAVYLCASSYYRTSGGALADTQYFGPGTRLTVL.

The chain joins TRBV14 to TRBJ2-1; 11 bases align to TRBD1. V lost 0 bases to trimming and J lost 8 bases; unmatched junction nucleotides: 15. Germline V gene data show CDR1 as SGHDN and CDR2 as FVKESK. The CDR3 loop spans 19 amino acids. The CDR3 loop reads CASSQDRVMRDRGADEQFF. The DNA for the CDR3 is TGTGCCAGCAGCCAAGATCGTGTTATGCGGGACAGGGGGGCGGATGAGCAGTTCTTC.

The V gene is TRBV5-1, the J gene TRBJ2-3, with a weak D call TRBD2 (6 bases). V was trimmed by 0 bases and J by 4 bases, leaving 9 bases between them. The germline CDR1 and CDR2 sequences are SGHRS and YFSETQ. The CDR3 contains 14 residues. CDR3 amino acids: CASSLAEGADTQYF. Here the CDR3 DNA reads TGCGCCAGCAGCTTGGCGGAGGGAGCAGATACGCAGTATTTT.

The chain links TRBV7-2 to TRBJ2-3, with TRBD2 identical over 7 bases. The CDR3 is made up of 15 amino acids. The germline gives CDR1 SGHTA, CDR2 FQGNSA. V lost 5 bases and J lost 3; bases outside the gene matches: 8. The CDR3 sequence is CASSPRTSWTDTQYF. CDR3 coding DNA: TGTGCCAGCAGCCCGCGGACTAGTTGGACAGATACGCAGTATTTT.

This chain joins TRBV29-1 and TRBJ2-5, with D perhaps matching TRBD1 (6 bases). Trimming shortened V by 6 bases and J by 1 base, and 12 bases separated the two germline ends. Germline lookup yields CDR1 SQVTM and CDR2 ANQGSEA. CDR3 length: 13 amino acids. For the CDR3, the DNA is TGCAGCGTCAATCAGGGGACCCAAGAGACCCAGTACTTC. Translating it yields CSVNQGTQETQYF.

The rearrangement uses TRBV6-5 and TRBJ2-5, with D perhaps matching TRBD1 (6 bases). The CDR3 has 13 residues. The germline CDR1 and CDR2 sequences are MNHEY and SVGAGI. Trimming took 9 bases from V and 5 from J, leaving 16 bases between them. The CDR3 loop reads CASTDRTGETQYF. The CDR3 DNA is TGTGCCAGTACCGACAGGACGGGGGAGACCCAGTACTTC.

The CDR3 DNA sequence: TGTGCCAGCGCGATTAACAGGGGATCCTACGAGCAGTACTTC. Protein product: CASAINRGSYEQYF. This chain joins TRBV7-9 and TRBJ2-7; TRBD1 matches at 7 bases. Germline CDR1 is SEHNR and CDR2 is FQNEAQ (reference sequence). Unmatched junction bases numbered 8, after V lost 8 bases and J lost 1 base. This CDR3 has 14 residues.

The V and J genes are TRBV13 and TRBJ2-7; TRBD2 agrees at 9 bases. Germline-derived CDR1 and CDR2 are PRHDT and FYEKMQ (reference sequence). Germline trimming cut 5 bases from V and 6 bases from J; bases unmatched to any gene: 5. CDR3 length: 13 amino acids. The CDR3 nucleotides read TGTGCCAGCAGCCCTCTGCGGGAGGGCGAGCAGTACTTC. This gives the protein CASSPLREGEQYF.